Shown below are 20 T cell receptor beta chains from a single sample sequenced in a study of CD8+ T cells in alopecia areata. Treatment in this sample: oral pan-JAK inhibitor, 5-10 mg twice daily. Sequencing used cDNA as its template, made by extracting RNA and reverse transcribing it. Assay used: immunoSEQ multiplex PCR; TCRdb lists only in-frame clones, some missing. This sample has approximately 180,000 clones, with around three fifths found just once. The input for sequencing was CD4+ T cells sorted from blood, taken at week 24, from a patient treated with tofacitinib. These receptors originate from a human donor with alopecia areata.

V usage is TRBV30 and J usage is TRBJ2-1, with TRBD1 identical over 11 bases. CDR3 length: 15 amino acids. Germline V gene lookup returns CDR1 GTSNPN and CDR2 SVGIG (reference sequence). The V gene end was trimmed by 3 bases and the J gene end by 8 bases; junction bases not matched to a gene: 9. In DNA form, the CDR3 reads TGTGCCTGGAGAGCCGGACAGGGGGCATCGGATGAGCAGTTCTTC. Its translation is CAWRAGQGASDEQFF.

This clone was found a few times. J is TRBJ2-2 and V is TRBV5-1, with D unresolved. From germline, CDR1 is SGHRS and CDR2 YFSETQ. The CDR3 consists of 14 residues. The ends were cut back, 0 bases at V and 7 bases at J, with 10 bases in the middle. Here the CDR3 reads CASSLGSALGELFF. CDR3 bases: TGCGCCAGCAGCTTGGGGTCAGCGCTCGGGGAGCTGTTTTTT. Full variable domain (missing parts from reference TRBV5-1 and TRBJ2-2): KAGVTQTPRYLIKTRGQQVTLSCSPISGHRSVSWYQQTPGQGLQFLFEYFSETQRNKGNFPGRFSGRQFSNSRSEMNVSTLELGDSALYLCASSLGSALGELFFGEGSRLTVL.

This chain links TRBV5-1 with TRBJ2-5; no definite D call. The CDR3 consists of 11 residues. V lost 5 bases and J lost 2, with 4 bases in between. The germline V gene has CDR1 SGHRS and CDR2 YFSETQ. The CDR3 coding sequence is TGCGCCAGCAGGGAGCAAGAGACCCAGTACTTC. It translates to CASREQETQYF.

The chain uses TRBV27 and TRBJ1-5, with TRBD1 matching over 9 bases. Looked up from germline, CDR1 is MNHEY and CDR2 is SMNVEV (reference sequence). There are 15 residues in the CDR3. V was clipped by 10 bases and J by 1 base; unmatched bases: 8. In nucleotides, the CDR3 is TGTGCCACGGCAACAGGGGGCGCAAGCAATCAGCCCCAGCATTTT. Its translation is CATATGGASNQPQHF.

The CDR3: CASSSTGIQGFVQPQHF. CDR3 bases: TGTGCCAGCAGCTCGACCGGTATACAGGGTTTTGTCCAGCCCCAGCATTTT. This rearrangement joins TRBV5-6 to TRBJ1-5, with D perhaps matching TRBD1 (6 bases). The V gene's germline CDR1 is SGHDT and CDR2 YYEEEE. This CDR3 has 17 residues. Trimming took 3 bases from V and 7 from J, leaving 23 bases between them.

CDR3 amino acids: CASSLGARTEAFF. The CDR3, as DNA: TGTGCCAGCAGCCTGGGGGCGAGGACTGAAGCTTTCTTT. The V gene is TRBV6-5, the J gene TRBJ1-1; tentative D call: TRBD1 (6 bases). V was pared by 6 bases and J by 5 bases, with 13 bases between. The V gene's germline CDR1 is MNHEY and CDR2 SVGAGI. The CDR3 extends over 13 amino acids.

V and J are TRBV4-3 and TRBJ1-2, with 7 bases fitting TRBD1. The V gene's germline CDR1 is LGHNA and CDR2 YSLEER. The CDR3 is made up of 13 amino acids. V was pared by 2 bases and J by 6 bases, with 3 bases of the junction left unmatched. The CDR3 nucleotides read TGCGCCAGCAGCCAATTAACAGGGGATGGCTACACCTTC. This translates into CASSQLTGDGYTF.

The chain couples TRBV30 to TRBJ2-5; D unresolved. Trimming cost V 3 bases and J 5 bases, with 13 bases left between them. The CDR3 length is 13 residues. From germline, CDR1 is GTSNPN and CDR2 SVGIG (reference sequence). CDR3 coding DNA: TGTGCCTGGAGGATGAGTAGGGTTGAGACCCAGTACTTC. This encodes CAWRMSRVETQYF.

This chain connects TRBV5-1 to TRBJ2-1; weak D call: TRBD2 (7 bases). Deletions cut 4 bases from V and 4 bases from J, with 12 bases between. The CDR3 sequence is 14 residues long. Germline CDR1 and CDR2: SGHRS and YFSETQ. The CDR3 protein is CASSGGASYNEQFF. The CDR3 nucleotides are TGCGCCAGCAGCGGGGGGGCGTCTTACAATGAGCAGTTCTTC.

This sequence joins TRBV4-3 and TRBJ1-2, with D perhaps TRBD1 (6 bases). V lost 1 base to trimming and J lost 13 bases, with 16 bases between them. The CDR3 contains 13 residues. CDR1 is LGHNA, CDR2 YSLEER, per germline. CDR3 loop: CASSQGVYRVGTF. In DNA form, the CDR3 reads TGCGCCAGCAGCCAAGGGGTCTACAGGGTTGGCACCTTC.

In its sample, this clone was seen a few times. The J gene is TRBJ1-3, the V gene TRBV10-3; 8 bases are shared with TRBD1. CDR3 length equals 16 residues. The ends lost 4 bases at V and 1 base at J; junction bases unmatched: 6. CDR1 ENHRY and CDR2 SYGVKD come from the germline V gene. The CDR3 reads CAISAPGQGSGNTIYF. CDR3 bases: TGTGCCATCAGTGCTCCCGGACAGGGATCTGGAAACACCATATATTTT.

The chain recombines TRBV5-1 with TRBJ2-2; D is unclear. The CDR3 extends over 14 amino acids. Trimming took off 1 base at V and 1 base at J, with 5 bases between the two ends. Per the germline V gene, CDR1 is SGHRS and CDR2 is YFSETQ. CDR3 sequence: CASSLTVNTGELFF. Here the CDR3 DNA reads TGCGCCAGCAGCTTGACAGTGAACACCGGGGAGCTGTTTTTT.

J is TRBJ2-6 and V is TRBV30; 7 bases match TRBD1. In germline, CDR1 is GTSNPN, CDR2 SVGIG (reference sequence). V was pared by 1 base and J by 2 bases, with 5 bases of the junction left unmatched. CDR3 length: 16 residues. The CDR3 is CAWSEVTGAGANVLTF. CDR3 nucleotides: TGTGCCTGGAGTGAGGTAACAGGGGCTGGGGCCAACGTCCTGACTTTC.

V gene TRBV9 combines with J gene TRBJ2-5, with TRBD2 matching 11 bases. With V trimmed by 3 bases and J by 3 bases, 4 bases remained unmatched. This CDR3 spans 15 amino acids. The germline V gene encodes CDR1 SGDLS and CDR2 YYNGEE. CDR3 residues: CASSALGLAEETQYF. The CDR3 DNA follows: TGTGCCAGCAGCGCCTTGGGACTAGCGGAAGAGACCCAGTACTTC.

The CDR3: CASSTGPSNEKLFF. CDR3 DNA sequence: TGTGCCAGCAGCACAGGGCCTTCTAATGAAAAACTGTTTTTT. V and J are TRBV7-9 and TRBJ1-4; maybe TRBD1 (6 bases). V lost 5 bases, J lost 3 bases, and 10 bases lay in between. The germline gives CDR1 SEHNR, CDR2 FQNEAQ (reference sequence). The CDR3 has 14 amino acids.

This rearrangement joins TRBV2 to TRBJ2-7; TRBD2 matches at 7 bases. The germline V gene has CDR1 SNHLY and CDR2 FYNNEI. The CDR3 runs to 14 residues. The ends lost 6 bases at V and 5 bases at J; junction bases unmatched: 10. The CDR3 DNA is TGTGCCAGCAGGGTCGGACTAGTTGGACACGAGCAGTACTTC. Amino acid sequence: CASRVGLVGHEQYF.

The V gene is TRBV6-1, the J gene TRBJ2-4; 8 positions match TRBD1. The CDR3 is made up of 14 amino acids. Per germline, CDR1 MNHNS and CDR2 SASEGT. V lost 7 bases to trimming and J lost 9 bases; unmatched junction nucleotides: 11. This CDR3 reads CASTDPGTGGIQYF. In nucleotides, the CDR3 is TGTGCCAGCACCGATCCAGGGACAGGAGGCATTCAGTACTTC.

This clone was seen a few times. The rearrangement uses TRBV10-3 and TRBJ2-2, with D perhaps matching TRBD1 (5 bases). V was clipped by 4 bases and J by 5 bases, with 14 bases between them. CDR1 and CDR2 (germline): ENHRY, SYGVKD. This CDR3 contains 15 residues. Here the CDR3 reads CAISGTTDFTGELFF. The CDR3 DNA reads TGTGCCATCAGTGGGACAACTGATTTTACCGGGGAGCTGTTTTTT.

The V gene is TRBV20-1, the J gene TRBJ1-6; a weak D match, TRBD1 (5 bases). In germline, CDR1 is DFQATT, CDR2 SNEGSKA (reference sequence). This CDR3 is 8 amino acids long. The CDR3 region is CGGIPLHF. The CDR3 DNA sequence: TGCGGGGGTATTCCCCTCCACTTT.

In its sample, this clone was seen a few times. The chain employs TRBV25-1 and TRBJ1-1; D remains unclear. The germline gives CDR1 MGHDK, CDR2 SYGVNS. V was cut by 2 bases and J by 1 base, with 5 bases left in between. CDR3 size: 13 residues. CDR3 region: CASSEVRNTEAFF. The CDR3 coding sequence is TGTGCCAGCAGTGAAGTCAGGAACACTGAAGCTTTCTTT. The complete variable domain, with remaining parts taken from reference TRBV25-1 and TRBJ1-1, reads EADIYQTPRYLVIGTGKKITLECSQTMGHDKMYWYQQDPGMELHLIHYSYGVNSTEKGDLSSESTVSRIRTEHFPLTLESARPSHTSQYLCASSEVRNTEAFFGQGTRLTVV.